These 13 T cell receptor beta chains were sequenced from one sample in a study of T cells in women clearing cervical HPV infection. The repertoire was sequenced with immunoSEQ multiplex PCR; TCRdb's copy has only in-frame clones and lacks some. Recorded here are around 33,000 clones; the top ten clones represent about 4%. Source material: blood buffy coat. Every receptor here comes from a woman between 18 and 70 years old with a cervical HPV16 infection that either progressed to CIN3+ or cleared (not recorded which).

About this clone itself: One end of the junction varies from germline; a read error may be responsible. The read ends 3 residues before the CDR3 terminus; that terminus is restored from the germline J gene. This sequence joins TRBV7-7 and TRBJ2-1; D remains ambiguous. This CDR3 spans 12 amino acids. Germline V CDR1 and CDR2: SSHAT, FNYEAQ (reference sequence). Incomplete CDR3 DNA: TGTGCTAGCAGCTTAGCTGGCGGTGAG. The encoded protein is CASSLAGGE. The whole CDR3 reads CASSLAGGEQFF.

Details on this clone: The read is 3 residues too short to cover the CDR3 end, so that end is filled in from the germline J gene. The genes are TRBV29-1 and TRBJ2-1, with D unresolved. The V and J ends lost 4 bases and 7 bases respectively, with 11 bases between them. CDR1 is SQVTM, CDR2 ANQGSEA, per germline. The CDR3 has 12 amino acids. CDR3 DNA (partial): TGCAGCGTTGTACAGCCTCCGAATGAG. It specifies CSVVQPPNE. The entire CDR3 protein reads CSVVQPPNEQFF.

With respect to this clone: The CDR3 extends 3 residues past the end of the read, so its final part is completed from the germline J gene. This chain connects TRBV7-8 to TRBJ2-5; TRBD2 matches at 11 bases. The germline V gene encodes CDR1 SGHVS and CDR2 FQNEAQ. Trimming cost V 1 base and J 5 bases; bases outside gene matches: 6. The CDR3 runs 16 residues. This chain's CDR3 is CASSLVASGRSETQYF. CDR3 DNA (partial): TGTGCCAGCAGCTTAGTGGCTAGCGGGAGGTCGGAGACC.

Comments on this clone: The read terminates 3 residues before the CDR3 end, so the remaining end is supplied by the germline J gene. Other DNA sequences within the sample encode an identical CDR3. The V gene is TRBV11-2, the J gene TRBJ2-7, with a weak D call TRBD1 (5 bases). Per the germline V gene, CDR1 is SGHAT and CDR2 is FQNNGV. There are 12 residues in the CDR3. Trimming cost V 4 bases and J 3 bases, with 7 bases left between them. The CDR3 is CASSSTGYEQYF. The part of the CDR3 DNA that was read is TGTGCCAGCAGCTCAACAGGCTACGAG. Supplemented by reference TRBV11-2 and TRBJ2-7, the full variable domain reads EAGVAQSPRYKIIEKRQSVAFWCNPISGHATLYWYQQILGQGPKLLIQFQNNGVVDDSQLPKDRFSAERLKGVDSTLKIQPAKLEDSAVYLCASSSTGYEQYFGPGTRLTVT.

In the case of this clone: The read halts 3 residues ahead of the CDR3 end, with the missing end drawn from the germline J gene. The rearrangement joins TRBV6-1 to TRBJ1-5; 9 nucleotides line up with TRBD1. CDR3 length: 14 amino acids. V lost 3 bases, J lost 7 bases, and 4 bases stayed unmatched. Germline V CDR1 and CDR2: MNHNS, SASEGT. Partial CDR3 DNA: TGTGCCAGCAGTGAGACAGGGGGAGGCCAGCCC. Amino acid sequence: CASSETGGGQP. Given in full, the CDR3 is CASSETGGGQPQHF.

Notes on this clone: The read stops 3 residues short of the end of the CDR3; the missing end is completed from the germline J gene. This chain links TRBV7-2 with TRBJ2-7, with TRBD2 as a possible D gene (5 bases). The CDR3 is made up of 14 amino acids. Germline V gene sequence: CDR1 SGHTA, CDR2 FQGNSA. Between the trimmed V and J ends, which lost 1 base and 1 base, there was a span of 8 bases. CDR3 region: CASSLVGGSYEQYF. Incomplete CDR3 DNA: TGTGCCAGCAGCTTAGTTGGCGGGTCCTACGAG. The variable domain in full, completed from reference TRBV7-2 and TRBJ2-7, reads GAGVSQSPSNKVTEKGKDVELRCDPISGHTALYWYRQSLGQGLEFLIYFQGNSAPDKSGLPSDRFSAERTGGSVSTLTIQRTQQEDSAVYLCASSLVGGSYEQYFGPGTRLTVT.

To note about this clone: The CDR3 extends 3 residues past the end of the read, so its final part is completed from the germline J gene. The chain links TRBV7-2 to TRBJ1-2; TRBD1 is a possible D gene (5 bases). The CDR3 runs to 14 residues. Germline lookup yields CDR1 SGHTA and CDR2 FQGNSA. This CDR3 reads CASSLDDSQDTYTF. The CDR3 DNA, read in part, is TGTGCCAGCAGCTTAGACGACAGCCAGGATACC.

The part of the CDR3 DNA that was read is TGTGCCAGCAGAATCAGGCAACCAGAGGGTGAA. Its translation: CASRIRQPEGE. In full, the CDR3 reads CASRIRQPEGEAFF. This chain joins TRBV2 and TRBJ1-1; D is unresolved. The read ends 3 residues before the CDR3 terminus; that terminus is restored from the germline J gene. Germline CDR1 is SNHLY and CDR2 is FYNNEI. The CDR3 runs to 14 residues. V shed 6 bases and J shed 7 bases, with 18 bases lying between them.

Worth noting for this clone: The read is 3 residues too short to cover the CDR3 end, so that end is filled in from the germline J gene. This chain connects TRBV7-9 to TRBJ1-2, with 7 nucleotides matching TRBD1. The CDR3 length is 15 residues. Germline values: CDR1 SEHNR, CDR2 FQNEAQ (reference sequence). Incomplete CDR3 DNA: TGTGCCAGCAGCCCTACCGGGACAGTATACAATGAC. Protein product: CASSPTGTVYND. The CDR3 as a whole reads CASSPTGTVYNDYTF.

Worth noting for this clone: The CDR3 goes on 3 residues after the read ends, and that part is filled in from the germline J gene. This rearrangement joins TRBV19 to TRBJ1-1, with unresolved D. V shed 1 base and J shed 5 bases, with 11 bases lying between them. Germline V lookup: CDR1 LNHDA, CDR2 SQIVND (reference sequence). CDR3 length: 14 amino acids. The CDR3 spells CASSIAGRNTEAFF. The CDR3 DNA, read in part, is TGTGCCAGTAGTATAGCGGGTAGGAATACTGAA.

About this clone: Read data end 3 residues before the CDR3 end; the end is taken from the germline J gene. V and J are TRBV7-2 and TRBJ2-5; perhaps TRBD2 as D (6 bases). V was clipped by 2 bases and J by 7 bases, with 11 bases between them. Germline-derived CDR1 and CDR2 are SGHTA and FQGNSA. The CDR3 totals 13 residues. CDR3 DNA (partial): TGTGCCAGCAGCTTAAAAAGTAGCGGGACC. Translation gives CASSLKSSGT. The CDR3 in full is CASSLKSSGTQYF.

In the case of this clone: The CDR3 end falls 3 residues outside the read, so it is completed with the germline J gene. This sequence joins TRBV4-1 and TRBJ2-7; 9 bases are shared with TRBD2. The CDR3 is 16 residues long. V lost 2 bases, J lost 6 bases, and 11 bases stayed unmatched. In germline, CDR1 is MGHRA, CDR2 YSYEKL. The sequenced CDR3 bases are TGCGCCAGCAGCCAACTGGCTAGCGGGAATCTCTTCGAG. It encodes CASSQLASGNLFE. The entire CDR3 sequence reads CASSQLASGNLFEQYF.

Notes on this clone: Read coverage stops 3 residues before the CDR3 terminus; the germline J gene supplies the remainder. The V and J genes are TRBV20-1 and TRBJ2-4; 7 bases align to TRBD2. The CDR3 covers 13 residues. Looked up from germline, CDR1 is DFQATT and CDR2 is SNEGSKA (reference sequence). This chain's CDR3 is CSARVGGGEIQYF. Incomplete CDR3 DNA: TGCAGTGCTAGAGTCGGCGGGGGTGAGATT.